Shown below are 30 T cell receptor beta chains from a single sample sequenced in a study of blood T cell repertoires in COVID-19. TCRdb's copy holds only in-frame clones and misses some; the assay was immunoSEQ multiplex PCR. The profile shows 130,000 to 150,000 clones, approximately 85% of them singletons. The sample taken for sequencing was peripheral blood. These receptors were obtained from an older woman with COVID-19, enrolled during active disease.

The rearrangement uses TRBV21-1 and TRBJ2-4; TRBD1, the table's D call, lacks a check against the DNA. TRBV21-1 is an annotated pseudogene. The CDR3 covers 18 residues. CDR3 sequence (DNA): TGTGCCAGCAGCAAAGATACAGGGGGTCTTTCTACCAAAAACATTCAGTACTTC. Protein product: CASSKDTGGLSTKNIQYF.

The V call is TRBV11-2, the J call TRBJ2-3; D perhaps matches TRBD2 (5 bases). The CDR3 spans 13 residues. Trimming took 8 bases from V and 0 from J, leaving 9 bases between them. From germline, CDR1 is SGHAT and CDR2 FQNNGV. CDR3 region: CASGSSSTDTQYF. The CDR3, as DNA: TGTGCCAGCGGTTCTAGCAGCACAGATACGCAGTATTTT.

The J gene is TRBJ1-6, the V gene TRBV7-2, with 8 bases identical to TRBD1. Per the germline V gene, CDR1 is SGHTA and CDR2 is FQGNSA. V trimming: 5 bases; J trimming: 6 bases; junction bases outside the gene matches: 12. The CDR3 totals 17 residues. This CDR3 is CASSHSTGTGRNSPLHF. Written as DNA, the CDR3 is TGTGCCAGCAGCCACTCAACCGGGACAGGTCGTAATTCACCCCTCCACTTT.

The rearrangement joins TRBV6-5 to TRBJ1-5; 7 bases match TRBD1. The germline gives CDR1 MNHEY, CDR2 SVGAGI. The V gene end was trimmed by 8 bases and the J gene end by 3 bases; junction bases not matched to a gene: 4. The CDR3 runs to 13 residues. CDR3 in DNA: TGTGCCAGCGTTGACAGGGCCAATCAGCCCCAGCATTTT. This encodes CASVDRANQPQHF.

As DNA, the CDR3 is TGTGCCTGGTCCACAGGACACTTCACCGGGGAGCTGTTTTTT. Amino acid sequence: CAWSTGHFTGELFF. The chain couples TRBV30 to TRBJ2-2, with D possibly TRBD1 on 5 matching bases. V was cut by 5 bases and J by 4 bases, with 14 bases left in between. CDR1 is GTSNPN and CDR2 is SVGIG in the germline V gene (reference sequence). This CDR3 is built from 14 residues.

The genes are TRBV5-4 and TRBJ1-4; a possible D gene is TRBD1 (6 bases). Germline values: CDR1 SGHNT, CDR2 YYREEE (reference sequence). Deletions cut 0 bases from V and 7 bases from J, with 13 bases between. The CDR3 contains 15 residues. The DNA for the CDR3 is TGTGCCAGCAGCTTGGAGGGGGGGAACAGTGAAAAACTGTTTTTT. Translating gives CASSLEGGNSEKLFF.

This chain links TRBV4-1 with TRBJ2-7; D gene uncertain. Between the trimmed V and J ends, which lost 1 base and 3 bases, there was a span of 16 bases. Germline CDR1 reads MGHRA; CDR2 reads YSYEKL. The CDR3 has 16 residues. In DNA form, the CDR3 reads TGCGCCAGCAGCCAAGCGCGAGTAGCAGATCACTACGAGCAGTACTTC. Translation gives CASSQARVADHYEQYF.

The J gene is TRBJ2-7, the V gene TRBV5-6, with TRBD1 matching over 8 bases. Germline V lookup: CDR1 SGHDT, CDR2 YYEEEE. The CDR3 has 14 residues. V dropped 4 bases and J dropped 6; count of bases not matched to a gene: 9. DNA for the CDR3: TGTGCCAGCAGCGTACCGGGACAGGCAGCCGAGCAGTACTTC. This translates into CASSVPGQAAEQYF.

V gene TRBV19 combines with J gene TRBJ1-5, with 10 bases identical to TRBD1. There are 16 residues in the CDR3. J was trimmed by 1 base and V by 6 bases; bases with no gene match: 6. Germline lookup yields CDR1 LNHDA and CDR2 SQIVND (reference sequence). Written as DNA, the CDR3 is TGTGCCAGTAGCGCGACAGGGGGCTTGAGCAATCAGCCCCAGCATTTT. It specifies CASSATGGLSNQPQHF.

The rearrangement joins TRBV11-3 to TRBJ2-7, with TRBD1 identical over 7 bases. The germline V gene has CDR1 SGHNT and CDR2 YENEEA. The CDR3 runs to 15 residues. With V trimmed by 2 bases and J by 2 bases, 6 bases remained unmatched. CDR3 residues: CASSLFSTGPYEQYF. In DNA, the CDR3 is TGTGCCAGCAGCTTATTTTCGACAGGGCCCTACGAGCAGTACTTC.

A single count supports this clone. This chain links TRBV4-2 with TRBJ1-2; 7 nucleotides match TRBD1. Germline trimming cut 1 base from V and 2 bases from J; bases unmatched to any gene: 4. The CDR3 sequence is 15 residues long. Germline V CDR1 and CDR2: LGHNA, YNFKEQ. The CDR3 DNA reads TGTGCCAGCAGCCAAGGGCAGGGGGAAAACTATGGCTACACCTTC. Amino acid sequence: CASSQGQGENYGYTF.

The genes are TRBV3-1 (or the pseudogene TRBV3-2) and TRBJ1-2, with D maybe TRBD1 (6 bases). This CDR3 spans 16 amino acids. The V gene's germline CDR1 is LGHDT and CDR2 YNNKEL (reference sequence). Trimming cost V 2 bases and J 4 bases, with 17 bases left between them. CDR3 in amino acids: CASSQLAQGYVYGYTF. In DNA form, the CDR3 reads TGTGCCAGCAGCCAACTGGCTCAGGGGTACGTCTATGGCTACACCTTC.

The chain recombines TRBV4-1 with TRBJ2-5, with D unresolved. Trimming took off 0 bases at V and 7 bases at J, with 6 bases between the two ends. This CDR3 contains 12 residues. Germline V gives CDR1 MGHRA, CDR2 YSYEKL. CDR3 nucleotides: TGCGCCAGCAGCCAAGACTCCCCGACCCAGTACTTC. Its protein is CASSQDSPTQYF.

The chain recombines TRBV27 with TRBJ2-7, with a possible D match to TRBD1 (6 bases). V lost 3 bases to trimming and J lost 4 bases, with 10 bases between them. There are 13 residues in the CDR3. Germline-derived CDR1 and CDR2 are MNHEY and SMNVEV (reference sequence). Here the CDR3 reads CASSFGQRYEQYF. CDR3 DNA sequence: TGTGCCAGCAGTTTCGGACAGCGTTACGAGCAGTACTTC.

This chain joins TRBV2 and TRBJ2-3; perhaps TRBD2 as D (6 bases). The CDR3 consists of 16 residues. V was trimmed by 6 bases and J by 0 bases, leaving 16 bases between them. Germline-derived CDR1 and CDR2 are SNHLY and FYNNEI. CDR3 DNA sequence: TGTGCCAGCAGCCCCACAGCTAGCGTTAGCACAGATACGCAGTATTTT. Translation: CASSPTASVSTDTQYF.

This rearrangement joins TRBV10-3 to TRBJ2-3; TRBD1 matches at 9 bases. CDR1 is ENHRY and CDR2 is SYGVKD in the germline V gene. Losses at the gene ends were 3 bases for V and 3 bases for J; bases not matched to a gene: 10. The CDR3 totals 17 residues. The CDR3 DNA sequence: TGTGCCATCAGTGATCAAACCGGGACAGGGAAAACAGATACGCAGTATTTT. It specifies CAISDQTGTGKTDTQYF.

The rearrangement uses TRBV27 and TRBJ2-2, with 9 bases that match TRBD2. Trimming at V came to 2 bases and at J to 4 bases, leaving 5 bases not matched to a gene. The CDR3 has 16 amino acids. CDR1 is MNHEY and CDR2 is SMNVEV in the germline V gene (reference sequence). This chain's CDR3 is CASSLAGGLITGELFF. The DNA of the CDR3 is TGTGCCAGCAGTTTAGCGGGGGGGCTTATCACCGGGGAGCTGTTTTTT.

The CDR3 DNA reads as TGTGCCAGCATTCTTAGTGATACGCAGTATTTT. It specifies CASILSDTQYF. The rearrangement joins TRBV2 to TRBJ2-3, with D unclear. The CDR3 sequence is 11 residues long. Germline loops: CDR1 SNHLY, CDR2 FYNNEI. With 7 bases removed from V and 6 bases from J, the gap between germline ends came to 8 bases. The full variable domain, its missing parts supplied by reference TRBV2 and TRBJ2-3, is EPEVTQTPSHQVTQMGQEVILRCVPISNHLYFYWYRQILGQKVEFLVSFYNNEISEKSEIFDDQFSVERPDGSNFTLKIRSTKLEDSAMYFCASILSDTQYFGPGTRLTVL.

The chain employs TRBV19 and TRBJ1-5; 8 bases agree with TRBD1. The CDR3 totals 15 residues. Germline CDR1 reads LNHDA; CDR2 reads SQIVND (reference sequence). After removal of 8 bases from V and 4 bases from J, the junction contained 10 bases not matched to a gene. This CDR3 is CASLLGQGLNQPQHF. Written as DNA, the CDR3 is TGTGCCAGTCTTTTAGGACAGGGCTTAAATCAGCCCCAGCATTTT.

J is TRBJ1-1 and V is TRBV5-1; 11 nucleotides line up with TRBD1. From germline, CDR1 is SGHRS and CDR2 YFSETQ. Germline trimming cut 5 bases from V and 4 bases from J; bases unmatched to any gene: 4. The CDR3 is 14 residues long. CDR3 in amino acids: CASRPGTGGTEAFF. The CDR3 coding sequence is TGCGCCAGCAGGCCCGGGACAGGGGGCACTGAAGCTTTCTTT.

The J gene is TRBJ1-5, the V gene TRBV5-1; maybe TRBD1 (5 bases). Trimming took 0 bases from V and 2 from J, leaving 9 bases between them. The germline V gene has CDR1 SGHRS and CDR2 YFSETQ. The CDR3 loop spans 15 amino acids. The CDR3 DNA sequence: TGCGCCAGCAGCTTGGCAGGGTTAGGCAATCAGCCCCAGCATTTT. Encoded protein: CASSLAGLGNQPQHF.

This clone was detected only once. This chain uses TRBV27 with TRBJ2-5; D may be TRBD2 (6 bases). Trimming cost V 6 bases and J 5 bases, with 19 bases left between them. Germline assignment: CDR1 MNHEY and CDR2 SMNVEV (reference sequence). The CDR3 runs 15 residues. The CDR3 DNA sequence: TGTGCCAGCAGCCGACTAGATGGGGGTGGGGAGACCCAGTACTTC. Amino acid sequence: CASSRLDGGGETQYF.

This clone occurred once. The CDR3 DNA reads as TGTGCCTGGATTCTCTCTGGAAACACCATATATTTT. Translating gives CAWILSGNTIYF. The chain carries TRBV30 and TRBJ1-3; D unresolved. The V gene lost 4 bases and the J gene lost 0 bases, with 4 bases spanning the gap. The CDR3 runs to 12 residues. Germline CDR1 and CDR2: GTSNPN and SVGIG (reference sequence).

V and J are TRBV5-4 and TRBJ2-2; 9 bases align to TRBD2. Germline V CDR1 and CDR2: SGHNT, YYREEE (reference sequence). The CDR3 is 16 residues long. J gave up 2 bases and V 4 bases, and 6 bases lay outside the gene matches. CDR3 loop: CASSTNSGGNTGELFF. The CDR3 region has the DNA TGTGCCAGCAGCACTAATAGCGGGGGAAACACCGGGGAGCTGTTTTTT.

The chain links TRBV5-6 to TRBJ2-3; TRBD2 agrees at 8 bases. CDR1 is SGHDT and CDR2 is YYEEEE in the germline V gene. V shed 0 bases, J shed 3 bases, and the junction held 6 bases outside the gene matches. This CDR3 has 16 residues. CDR3 loop: CASSLAFAGGTDTQYF. The CDR3 DNA reads as TGTGCCAGCAGCTTGGCCTTCGCGGGGGGAACAGATACGCAGTATTTT.

The chain recombines TRBV9 with TRBJ2-3; 7 bases fit TRBD2. CDR1 SGDLS and CDR2 YYNGEE come from the germline V gene. J was trimmed by 0 bases and V by 4 bases; bases with no gene match: 8. The CDR3 sequence is 16 residues long. CDR3 nucleotide sequence: TGTGCCAGCAGCTCAGCGGGGTCATTTAGCACAGATACGCAGTATTTT. Amino acids: CASSSAGSFSTDTQYF. Full variable domain (missing parts from reference TRBV9 and TRBJ2-3): DSGVTQTPKHLITATGQRVTLRCSPRSGDLSVYWYQQSLDQGLQFLIQYYNGEERAKGNILERFSAQQFPDLHSELNLSSLELGDSALYFCASSSAGSFSTDTQYFGPGTRLTVL.

V and J are TRBV27 and TRBJ1-1; the D gene is possibly TRBD1 (5 bases). This CDR3 region has 11 residues. The ends were cut back, 8 bases at V and 5 bases at J, with 9 bases in the middle. Looked up from germline, CDR1 is MNHEY and CDR2 is SMNVEV (reference sequence). CDR3 region: CASGAWTEAFF. The CDR3 DNA is TGTGCCAGCGGGGCTTGGACTGAAGCTTTCTTT.

The chain combines TRBV19 with TRBJ2-3; tentatively, D is TRBD1 (10 bases). Looked up from germline, CDR1 is LNHDA and CDR2 is SQIVND (reference sequence). CDR3 size: 16 residues. Trimming cost V 9 bases and J 1 base, with 20 bases left between them. Here the CDR3 reads CASGQGVAGGTDTQYF. The CDR3 nucleotides are TGTGCCAGCGGACAGGGGGTAGCGGGGGGCACAGATACGCAGTATTTT.

The chain recombines TRBV18 with TRBJ1-2; D may be TRBD1 (5 bases). The CDR3 length is 17 residues. Germline loops: CDR1 KGHSH, CDR2 LQKENI. Trimming shortened V by 6 bases and J by 0 bases, and 20 bases separated the two germline ends. The DNA of the CDR3 is TGTGCCAGCTCGGCCTACCAGGGTCATTCAGCTAACTATGGCTACACCTTC. Translation gives CASSAYQGHSANYGYTF.

This chain links TRBV27 with TRBJ2-1, with TRBD1 as a possible D gene (5 bases). The CDR3 covers 15 residues. V was cut by 5 bases and J by 9 bases, with 20 bases left in between. Germline CDR1 reads MNHEY; CDR2 reads SMNVEV (reference sequence). The CDR3 spells CASSQRLTGFGEQFF. DNA for the CDR3: TGTGCCAGCAGTCAGAGGCTTACAGGTTTTGGTGAGCAGTTCTTC.